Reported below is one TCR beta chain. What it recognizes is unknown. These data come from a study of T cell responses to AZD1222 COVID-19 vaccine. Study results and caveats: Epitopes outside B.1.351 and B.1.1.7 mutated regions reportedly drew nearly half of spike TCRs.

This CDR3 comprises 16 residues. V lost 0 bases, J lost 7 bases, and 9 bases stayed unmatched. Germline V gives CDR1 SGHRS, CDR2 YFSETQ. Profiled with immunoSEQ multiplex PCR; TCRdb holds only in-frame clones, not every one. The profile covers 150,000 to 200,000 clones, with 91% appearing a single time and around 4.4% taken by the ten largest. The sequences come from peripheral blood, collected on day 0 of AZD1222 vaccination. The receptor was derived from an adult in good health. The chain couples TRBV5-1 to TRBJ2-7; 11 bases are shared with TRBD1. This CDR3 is CASSLGPGTGGGEQYF. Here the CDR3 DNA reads TGCGCCAGCAGCTTGGGTCCCGGGACAGGGGGTGGTGAGCAGTACTTC.